Presented here are 25 T cell receptor beta chains from one specimen sequenced in a study of long-term antiretroviral therapy in people with HIV. The authors ran the immunoSEQ assay, v3.0, at survey level. The method was immunoSEQ multiplex PCR; TCRdb's version includes in-frame clones alone and lacks a portion of them. Of 14,000 or so clones listed, around three quarters are singletons. Sequencing was performed on unsorted PBMCs, taken 3.1 years after starting antiretroviral therapy. The receptor set was obtained from a man between 35 and 55 years old with HIV.

This sequence joins TRBV6-6 and TRBJ1-1, with a possible D match to TRBD1 (5 bases). Germline CDR1 reads MNHNY; CDR2 reads SVGAGI (reference sequence). The CDR3 is 16 residues long. Trimming pared 2 bases from V and 0 bases from J, leaving 13 bases between. CDR3 coding DNA: TGTGCCAGCAGTTACACCGATGGGGCGATGAACACTGAAGCTTTCTTT. Translation: CASSYTDGAMNTEAFF.

This clone appeared once. The chain carries TRBV25-1 and TRBJ1-1, with a weak D call TRBD1 (5 bases). The CDR3 covers 16 residues. V dropped 3 bases and J dropped 3 bases, with 17 bases sitting between them. Germline lookup yields CDR1 MGHDK and CDR2 SYGVNS. This chain's CDR3 is CASSDLGTLGHTEAFF. The DNA of the CDR3 is TGTGCCAGCAGTGACCTAGGGACTCTGGGGCACACTGAAGCTTTCTTT.

This chain joins TRBV6-1 and TRBJ2-7; 9 bases are a match to TRBD1. The CDR3 has 16 residues. The germline V gene has CDR1 MNHNS and CDR2 SASEGT. After removal of 2 bases from V and 6 bases from J, the junction contained 11 bases not matched to a gene. The CDR3 nucleotides read TGTGCCAGCAGTGAAACAGGACAGGGGTTTGTTGGCGAGCAGTACTTC. It is translated as CASSETGQGFVGEQYF.

The rearrangement links TRBV2 to TRBJ2-5; D might be TRBD2 (6 bases). Germline CDR1 is SNHLY and CDR2 is FYNNEI. V was clipped by 7 bases and J by 3 bases, with 18 bases between them. The length of the CDR3 is 15 residues. The CDR3 sequence is CASTADLGGEETQYF. The CDR3 DNA follows: TGTGCCAGCACCGCGGACTTGGGCGGGGAAGAGACCCAGTACTTC.

The chain has TRBV7-9 and TRBJ2-7; perhaps TRBD2 as D (7 bases). V lost 4 bases and J lost 2, with 15 bases in between. The germline CDR1 and CDR2 sequences are SEHNR and FQNEAQ (reference sequence). CDR3 length: 15 residues. The CDR3 loop reads CASSYLRGGTYEQYF. Written as DNA, the CDR3 is TGTGCCAGCAGCTACCTGAGGGGGGGGACCTACGAGCAGTACTTC.

The chain couples TRBV5-6 to TRBJ1-3; the D is unclear. This CDR3 contains 16 residues. Germline CDR1 SGHDT, CDR2 YYEEEE. V was shortened by 1 base and J by 4 bases, with 15 bases between the two germline ends. This CDR3 is CASSLTGSQVGNTIYF. The CDR3 DNA reads TGTGCCAGCAGCTTGACGGGAAGCCAGGTCGGAAACACCATATATTTT.

V usage is TRBV27 and J usage is TRBJ1-4; weak D call: TRBD1 (5 bases). Trimming left V 4 bases short and J 6 bases short, with 12 bases between. CDR3 size: 14 residues. Looked up from germline, CDR1 is MNHEY and CDR2 is SMNVEV (reference sequence). CDR3 region: CASSSLGADEKLFF. CDR3 nucleotide sequence: TGTGCCAGCAGTTCCCTAGGGGCAGATGAAAAACTGTTTTTT.

This chain connects TRBV5-1 to TRBJ1-2, with 8 bases matching TRBD1. The V segment lost 4 bases and the J segment 1 base; nucleotides outside the gene matches: 6. The CDR3 is 15 residues long. The germline gives CDR1 SGHRS, CDR2 YFSETQ. CDR3 sequence reads: CASSMTGVYNYGYTF. The CDR3 region has the DNA TGCGCCAGCAGCATGACAGGGGTGTATAACTATGGCTACACCTTC. Full variable domain (missing parts from reference TRBV5-1 and TRBJ1-2): KAGVTQTPRYLIKTRGQQVTLSCSPISGHRSVSWYQQTPGQGLQFLFEYFSETQRNKGNFPGRFSGRQFSNSRSEMNVSTLELGDSALYLCASSMTGVYNYGYTFGSGTRLTVV.

The chain employs TRBV5-4 and TRBJ2-1, with no clear D. The CDR3 totals 12 residues. V shed 4 bases and J shed 2 bases, with 4 bases lying between them. Looked up from germline, CDR1 is SGHNT and CDR2 is YYREEE (reference sequence). In DNA, the CDR3 is TGTGCCAGCAGCCTCCCCTACAATGAGCAGTTCTTC. It encodes CASSLPYNEQFF.

The chain carries TRBV30 and TRBJ2-1, with a weak D call TRBD1 (6 bases). This CDR3 comprises 11 residues. V was trimmed by 4 bases and J by 7 bases, leaving 8 bases between them. Germline V gene sequence: CDR1 GTSNPN, CDR2 SVGIG (reference sequence). This CDR3 reads CAWTGANEQFF. DNA for the CDR3: TGTGCCTGGACAGGGGCAAATGAGCAGTTCTTC.

The chain uses TRBV30 and TRBJ2-6; D remains ambiguous. V lost 1 base and J lost 0, with 10 bases in between. CDR1 and CDR2 (germline): GTSNPN, SVGIG (reference sequence). The CDR3 totals 16 residues. The CDR3 loop reads CAWSALHNSGANVLTF. The CDR3 bases are TGTGCCTGGAGTGCCCTCCACAACTCTGGGGCCAACGTCCTGACTTTC.

This clone was seen a few times. The CDR3 spells CASSSDSNQPQHF. In nucleotides, the CDR3 is TGTGCCAGCAGCTCAGATAGCAATCAGCCCCAGCATTTT. This chain joins TRBV5-4 and TRBJ1-5, with no clear D. Per the germline V gene, CDR1 is SGHNT and CDR2 is YYREEE (reference sequence). The V end was cut by 3 bases, the J end by 0 bases, with 4 bases between. The CDR3 is made up of 13 amino acids.

The V gene is TRBV27, the J gene TRBJ1-5, with 7 positions matching TRBD1. There are 16 residues in the CDR3. Per germline, CDR1 MNHEY and CDR2 SMNVEV (reference sequence). Trimming cost V 2 bases and J 0 bases; bases outside gene matches: 4. The CDR3 loop is CASSLKGAYSNQPQHF. For the CDR3, the DNA is TGTGCCAGCAGTTTAAAGGGGGCCTATAGCAATCAGCCCCAGCATTTT.

This chain uses TRBV27 with TRBJ1-2; 8 positions agree with TRBD1. The CDR3 totals 17 residues. V shed 2 bases, J shed 0 bases, and the junction held 8 bases outside the gene matches. Germline V gene sequence: CDR1 MNHEY, CDR2 SMNVEV (reference sequence). DNA for the CDR3: TGTGCCAGCAGTTTACAGCGGGACAGGCCAACTAACTATGGCTACACCTTC. Translating it yields CASSLQRDRPTNYGYTF.

This clone was seen more than once but under ten times. V and J are TRBV10-3 and TRBJ1-2; D is ambiguous. V was pared by 8 bases and J by 6 bases, with 10 bases between. The CDR3 consists of 11 residues. Germline CDR1 and CDR2: ENHRY and SYGVKD. CDR3 amino acids: CAILGGNGYTF. The CDR3 DNA is TGTGCCATCCTCGGAGGGAATGGCTACACCTTC.

The chain recombines TRBV7-9 with TRBJ2-3; D is possibly TRBD1 (5 bases). Trimming shortened V by 11 bases and J by 0 bases, and 15 bases separated the two germline ends. Germline values: CDR1 SEHNR, CDR2 FQNEAQ (reference sequence). The CDR3 sequence is 14 residues long. DNA of the CDR3: TGTGCCTCTGGGGCGCCACCGAGCACAGATACGCAGTATTTT. It codes for CASGAPPSTDTQYF.

The chain joins TRBV6-1 to TRBJ2-7, with 9 positions matching TRBD1. Trimming removed 3 bases from V and 2 bases from J; junction bases left unmatched: 14. The CDR3 length is 18 residues. The germline V gene encodes CDR1 MNHNS and CDR2 SASEGT. CDR3 nucleotide sequence: TGTGCCAGCAGTGAGAACTCACGAGTCGGGACAGGGACCTACGAGCAGTACTTC. As protein: CASSENSRVGTGTYEQYF.

By frequency in the sample, this clone is medium-sized. J is TRBJ1-1 and V is TRBV27; D remains unclear. This CDR3 spans 13 amino acids. Germline V gene data show CDR1 as MNHEY and CDR2 as SMNVEV (reference sequence). V was pared by 6 bases and J by 1 base, with 9 bases between. Here the CDR3 reads CASRLDQNTEAFF. For the CDR3, the DNA is TGTGCCAGCAGGTTAGATCAGAACACTGAAGCTTTCTTT.

The genes are TRBV27 and TRBJ2-7; possibly TRBD1 for D (6 bases). The CDR3 is made up of 14 amino acids. Deletions cut 1 base from V and 1 base from J, with 8 bases between. CDR1 and CDR2 (germline): MNHEY, SMNVEV (reference sequence). The CDR3 DNA reads as TGTGCCAGCAGTTTATTGGGGGCTTCCTACGAGCAGTACTTC. The encoded protein is CASSLLGASYEQYF.

This chain connects TRBV6-5 to TRBJ1-6; TRBD1 might be the D (6 bases). Trimming took off 4 bases at V and 7 bases at J, with 11 bases between the two ends. The CDR3 extends over 14 amino acids. Germline CDR1 MNHEY, CDR2 SVGAGI. In DNA, the CDR3 is TGTGCCAGCAGTTTTCAGGGGATAAATTCACCCCTCCACTTT. Translated, it gives CASSFQGINSPLHF.

This chain connects TRBV19 to TRBJ2-7; D is unresolved. Trimming removed 4 bases from V and 5 bases from J, with 15 bases in between. Germline V CDR1 and CDR2: LNHDA, SQIVND (reference sequence). This CDR3 has 14 residues. The CDR3 DNA reads TGTGCCAGTAGTAAAAGACACGTTCGGGACGAGCAGTACTTC. This encodes CASSKRHVRDEQYF. Using reference TRBV19 and TRBJ2-7 for the parts outside the CDR3, the full variable domain is DGGITQSPKYLFRKEGQNVTLSCEQNLNHDAMYWYRQDPGQGLRLIYYSQIVNDFQKGDIAEGYSVSREKKESFPLTVTSAQKNPTAFYLCASSKRHVRDEQYFGPGTRLTVT.

This rearrangement joins TRBV18 to TRBJ1-1; no definite D call. Germline loops: CDR1 KGHSH, CDR2 LQKENI. This CDR3 is 13 amino acids long. The ends were cut back, 4 bases at V and 4 bases at J, with 10 bases in the middle. DNA for the CDR3: TGTGCCAGCTCACGCCAGGAGGGCACTGAAGCTTTCTTT. It codes for CASSRQEGTEAFF. Based on the CDR3 plus reference TRBV18 and TRBJ1-1, the full variable domain is NAGVMQNPRHLVRRRGQEARLRCSPMKGHSHVYWYRQLPEEGLKFMVYLQKENIIDESGMPKERFSAEFPKEGPSILRIQQVVRGDSAAYFCASSRQEGTEAFFGQGTRLTVV.

The J gene is TRBJ2-7, the V gene TRBV15; the D is unclear. This CDR3 is built from 14 residues. Germline CDR1 LNHNV, CDR2 YYDKDF (reference sequence). V lost 3 bases, J lost 4 bases, and 13 bases lay in between. The CDR3 nucleotides read TGTGCCACCAGCAGTGTCAGGACCCCTTACGAGCAGTACTTC. Amino acids: CATSSVRTPYEQYF.

The gene calls are TRBV6-5 and TRBJ2-7; D not resolved. This CDR3 contains 14 residues. The germline CDR1 and CDR2 sequences are MNHEY and SVGAGI. The V end was cut by 4 bases, the J end by 1 base, with 11 bases between. The CDR3 protein is CASSLLDGSYEQYF. The CDR3 region has the DNA TGTGCCAGCAGTTTATTGGACGGTTCCTACGAGCAGTACTTC.

V gene TRBV19 combines with J gene TRBJ1-1; D gene uncertain. Germline lookup yields CDR1 LNHDA and CDR2 SQIVND (reference sequence). V shed 5 bases and J shed 1 base, with 8 bases lying between them. CDR3 size: 13 residues. CDR3 sequence reads: CASSLVGNTEAFF. In DNA form, the CDR3 reads TGTGCCAGTAGTCTGGTTGGGAACACTGAAGCTTTCTTT.